These 19 T cell receptor beta chains share one sample of origin, sequenced in a study of spatial heterogeneity in lung cancer. TCRdb analysed the 5' RACE reads with MiXCR anew, one entry per CDR3 protein. The table has 110,000 or so distinct CDR3 sequences, 11% seen once. Time point here: blood at routine non-recurrence follow-up after resection. This specimen consisted of PBMCs, obtained at follow-up. Receptors were obtained from a female donor with early-stage non-small cell lung cancer.

This clonotype was observed a few times. The rearrangement uses TRBV5-1 and TRBJ2-1, with a tentative D call TRBD2 (5 bases). V lost 5 bases and J lost 9, with 15 bases in between. The CDR3 has 13 residues. CDR1 and CDR2 from the germline V gene are SGHRS and YFSETQ. The chain's CDR3 is CASSTLAGGEQFF. CDR3 in DNA: TGCGCCAGCAGTACGCTAGCTGGTGGTGAGCAGTTCTTC.

The V and J genes are TRBV20-1 and TRBJ1-2; a possible D gene is TRBD1 (5 bases). Germline CDR1 reads DFQATT; CDR2 reads SNEGSKA (reference sequence). There are 12 residues in the CDR3. V lost 4 bases and J 5 bases, leaving 11 bases between the germline ends. The CDR3 bases are TGCAGTGCTACCGGGACGGTATATGGCTACACCTTC. Residues: CSATGTVYGYTF.

This clonotype was counted a few times. This chain links TRBV21-1 with TRBJ2-3; the D call TRBD2 from the table was never checked on the DNA. TRBV21-1 is classified as a pseudogene. The CDR3 contains 16 residues. The CDR3 here is CASSKPTSGSTDTQYF. For the CDR3, the DNA is TGTGCCAGCAGCAAACCCACTAGCGGGAGTACAGATACGCAGTATTTT.

The CDR3 DNA sequence: TGTGCCAGCAGCTTCCAAACAGGGTCTCACACTGAAGCTTTCTTT. Translating it yields CASSFQTGSHTEAFF. The chain links TRBV5-6 to TRBJ1-1, with a possible D match to TRBD1 (6 bases). V was trimmed by 2 bases and J by 3 bases, leaving 14 bases between them. Germline CDR1 reads SGHDT; CDR2 reads YYEEEE. The CDR3 runs 15 residues.

The chain is built from TRBV12-3 or TRBV12-4 and TRBJ1-2; tentatively, D is TRBD1 (5 bases). CDR3 length equals 14 residues. V was shortened by 4 bases and J by 4 bases, with 13 bases between the two germline ends. The CDR3 sequence: CASSSGYQFYGYTF. The CDR3 nucleotides are TGTGCCAGCAGTTCAGGGTATCAATTCTATGGCTACACCTTC.

The sample holds a few counts of this clonotype. This chain uses TRBV5-1 with TRBJ1-2; D might be TRBD1 (5 bases). This CDR3 comprises 15 residues. The ends were cut back, 0 bases at V and 2 bases at J, with 11 bases in the middle. Germline CDR1 and CDR2: SGHRS and YFSETQ. The CDR3 reads CASSLGGTDNYGYTF. The CDR3 nucleotides read TGCGCCAGCAGCTTGGGAGGGACTGACAACTATGGCTACACCTTC.

This clonotype was found many times. The chain combines TRBV27 with TRBJ2-7; D is unclear. V gave up 2 bases and J gave up 6 bases, with 2 bases separating them. This CDR3 contains 10 residues. Germline V gene data show CDR1 as MNHEY and CDR2 as SMNVEV (reference sequence). CDR3 sequence: CASSLGEQYV. CDR3 DNA: TGTGCCAGCAGTTTAGGCGAGCAGTACGTC.

The chain joins TRBV11-3 to TRBJ2-6; the D is unclear. This CDR3 is built from 16 residues. V was cut by 5 bases and J by 2 bases, with 13 bases left in between. The germline V gene encodes CDR1 SGHNT and CDR2 YENEEA. CDR3: CASSPGYTTGANVLTF. In nucleotides, the CDR3 is TGTGCCAGCAGCCCGGGCTACACTACTGGGGCCAACGTCCTGACTTTC. Filled out from reference TRBV11-3 and TRBJ2-6, the complete variable domain reads EAGVVQSPRYKIIEKKQPVAFWCNPISGHNTLYWYLQNLGQGPELLIRYENEEAVDDSQLPKDRFSAERLKGVDSTLKIQPAELGDSAVYLCASSPGYTTGANVLTFGAGSRLTVL.

The chain couples TRBV11-2 to TRBJ2-1; 7 bases are shared with TRBD1. J was trimmed by 6 bases and V by 4 bases; bases with no gene match: 0. Germline loops: CDR1 SGHAT, CDR2 FQNNGV. The CDR3 runs to 12 residues. The chain's CDR3 is CASSYRGNEQFF. The CDR3 coding sequence is TGTGCCAGCAGCTACAGGGGCAATGAGCAGTTCTTC.

This clonotype turned up a few times. The rearrangement joins TRBV5-6 to TRBJ1-1, with D unclear. V was cut by 1 base and J by 5 bases, with 12 bases left in between. The germline gives CDR1 SGHDT, CDR2 YYEEEE. This CDR3 has 14 residues. The CDR3 region has the DNA TGTGCCAGCAGCTTGTTCGTTTCGAAAACTGAAGCTTTCTTT. It codes for CASSLFVSKTEAFF.

This chain uses TRBV19 with TRBJ2-7; no firm D call. There are 12 residues in the CDR3. Germline V CDR1 and CDR2: LNHDA, SQIVND (reference sequence). Deletions cut 4 bases from V and 7 bases from J, with 11 bases between. The CDR3 nucleotides are TGTGCCAGTAGTAACCCTCTGGGGGAGCAGTACTTC. This translates into CASSNPLGEQYF. Full variable domain (outside the CDR3, taken from reference TRBV19 and TRBJ2-7): DGGITQSPKYLFRKEGQNVTLSCEQNLNHDAMYWYRQDPGQGLRLIYYSQIVNDFQKGDIAEGYSVSREKKESFPLTVTSAQKNPTAFYLCASSNPLGEQYFGPGTRLTVT.

The chain uses TRBV28 and TRBJ2-4; TRBD2 aligns across 14 bases. V dropped 4 bases and J dropped 1; count of bases not matched to a gene: 6. CDR1 and CDR2 from the germline V gene are MDHEN and SYDVKM. This CDR3 has 18 amino acids. The CDR3 DNA follows: TGTGCCAGCAGTTCCCGACTAGCGGGAGGGCTCGCCAAAAACATTCAGTACTTC. It is translated as CASSSRLAGGLAKNIQYF.

Concerning this clonotype: Since a much larger clone is just one base distant, this may be a read error. This chain uses TRBV9 with TRBJ2-7; D might be TRBD1 (5 bases). Per the germline V gene, CDR1 is SGDLS and CDR2 is YYNGEE. This CDR3 region has 17 residues. CDR3 protein: CTSSPGAKRTLPYEQYF. The CDR3 nucleotides read TGTACCAGCAGCCCCGGTGCTAAAAGGACATTACCCTACGAGCAGTACTTC.

This clonotype was observed a handful of times. The genes are TRBV7-9 and TRBJ2-2; tentative D call: TRBD1 (6 bases). The ends were cut back, 0 bases at V and 3 bases at J, with 11 bases in the middle. The length of the CDR3 is 16 residues. Germline V gene data show CDR1 as SEHNR and CDR2 as FQNEAQ (reference sequence). The CDR3 loop reads CASSLALDSHTGELFF. In DNA, the CDR3 is TGTGCCAGCAGCTTAGCATTGGACAGTCACACCGGGGAGCTGTTTTTT.

In this sample, this clonotype turned up a few times. The chain couples TRBV28 to TRBJ1-5; a weak D match, TRBD1 (5 bases). The CDR3 covers 15 residues. Trimming cost V 2 bases and J 0 bases, with 8 bases left between them. Germline values: CDR1 MDHEN, CDR2 SYDVKM. CDR3 residues: CASSLPGDSNQPQHF. The CDR3 DNA sequence: TGTGCCAGCAGTTTACCGGGGGATAGCAATCAGCCCCAGCATTTT.

The chain is built from TRBV29-1 and TRBJ2-5, with TRBD1 matching over 8 bases. The V segment lost 2 bases and the J segment 4 bases; nucleotides outside the gene matches: 0. CDR3 size: 12 residues. The V gene's germline CDR1 is SQVTM and CDR2 ANQGSEA. DNA for the CDR3: TGCAGCGTTGAACAGGGGGCAGAGACCCAGTACTTC. Amino acids: CSVEQGAETQYF.

The genes are TRBV19 and TRBJ2-6; D is uncertain. The CDR3 covers 16 residues. Trimming shortened V by 4 bases and J by 0 bases, and 10 bases separated the two germline ends. Germline-derived CDR1 and CDR2 are LNHDA and SQIVND (reference sequence). The DNA for the CDR3 is TGTGCCAGTAGTAAGAGCAGACACTCTGGGGCCAACGTCCTGACTTTC. Translating it yields CASSKSRHSGANVLTF.

This clonotype was counted a few times. The chain employs TRBV4-1 and TRBJ2-5, with 10 bases fitting TRBD2. The ends lost 2 bases at V and 5 bases at J; junction bases unmatched: 8. Germline lookup yields CDR1 MGHRA and CDR2 YSYEKL. The length of the CDR3 is 16 residues. CDR3 region: CASSQSALAGAETQYF. CDR3 DNA sequence: TGCGCCAGCAGCCAATCCGCGCTAGCGGGAGCCGAGACCCAGTACTTC.

There are a few counts of this clonotype. The chain recombines TRBV6-5 with TRBJ1-2; 9 bases fit TRBD1. V dropped 6 bases and J dropped 2; count of bases not matched to a gene: 4. Germline CDR1 reads MNHEY; CDR2 reads SVGAGI. CDR3 length: 14 amino acids. DNA for the CDR3: TGTGCCAGCAGGCGGACAGGGGTAAACTATGGCTACACCTTC. This gives the protein CASRRTGVNYGYTF.